This T cell receptor beta chain was captured in a study of blood T cell repertoires in COVID-19. Generated by immunoSEQ multiplex PCR, the TCRdb table keeps only in-frame clones and is missing some. The sample has some 150,000 clones; around 84% are singletons. This sequence originates from a man at least 80 years old with acute or convalescent COVID-19. What was sequenced was peripheral blood.

The CDR3 region has the DNA TGTGCCAGCAGCTTAGGTGGCGGGGTTAGGTATACGCAGTATTTT. Its protein product is CASSLGGGVRYTQYF. The chain is built from TRBV11-2 and TRBJ2-3, with D perhaps matching TRBD2 (6 bases). The germline V and J ends were trimmed by 1 base and 7 bases, with 15 bases remaining between them. This CDR3 is built from 15 residues. Germline lookup yields CDR1 SGHAT and CDR2 FQNNGV.